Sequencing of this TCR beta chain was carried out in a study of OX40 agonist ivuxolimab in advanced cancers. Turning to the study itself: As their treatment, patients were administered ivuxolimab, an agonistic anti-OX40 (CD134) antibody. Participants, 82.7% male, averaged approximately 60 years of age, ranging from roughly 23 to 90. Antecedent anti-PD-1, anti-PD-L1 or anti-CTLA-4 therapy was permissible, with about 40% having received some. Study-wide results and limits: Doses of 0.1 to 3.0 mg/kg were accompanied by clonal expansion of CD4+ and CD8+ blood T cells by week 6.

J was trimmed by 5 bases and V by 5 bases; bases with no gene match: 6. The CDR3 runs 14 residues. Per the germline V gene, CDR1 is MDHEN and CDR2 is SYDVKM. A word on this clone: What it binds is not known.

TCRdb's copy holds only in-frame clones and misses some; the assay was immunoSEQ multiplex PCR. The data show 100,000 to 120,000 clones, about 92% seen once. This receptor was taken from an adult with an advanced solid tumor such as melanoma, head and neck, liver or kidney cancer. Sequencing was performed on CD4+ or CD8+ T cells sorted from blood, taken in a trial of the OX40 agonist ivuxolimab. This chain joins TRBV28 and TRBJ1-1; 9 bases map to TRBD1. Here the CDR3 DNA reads TGTGCCAGCAGTACAGGGGGCGTCGGAACTGAAGCTTTCTTT. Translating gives CASSTGGVGTEAFF.